This TCR beta chain comes out of a study of cytomegalovirus exposure and HLA in healthy donors. 60 Vbeta and 13 Jbeta primers were used in PCR. Some clones are missing from TCRdb's copy, which holds only in-frame ones; the method was immunoSEQ multiplex PCR. This sample has 85,000 to 95,000 clones; 76% occur once, and the top ten carry roughly 5%. The CDR3 totals 16 residues. J gave up 5 bases and V 4 bases, and 13 bases lay outside the gene matches. CDR1 and CDR2 from the germline V gene are SQVTM and ANQGSEA. The count of this clone is one. The origin of this receptor is a man younger than 45 in good health and CMV-seropositive. The sequenced material came from PBMCs. This rearrangement joins TRBV29-1 to TRBJ2-5; 10 bases line up with TRBD2. The CDR3 DNA reads as TGCAGCGTTGTACCAAGGAGGGCTAGCGGGAGTGAGACCCAGTACTTC. This codes for CSVVPRRASGSETQYF.